This TCR beta chain originates from a study of OX40 agonist ivuxolimab in advanced cancers. Study-level background: Patients received the agonistic anti-OX40 (CD134) antibody ivuxolimab.

Study findings and constraints: A proportion of nonresponders additionally exhibited low normalized T-cell clonal expansion. Clonal expansion from baseline to week 6 occurred in both CD4+ and CD8+ T cells.

As to this clone: Its specificity is unknown.

Clones were read by immunoSEQ multiplex PCR, and TCRdb kept only the in-frame ones, dropping some. The sample has about 69,000 clones, roughly 90% seen once. This material consisted of CD4+ or CD8+ T cells sorted from blood, taken in a trial of the OX40 agonist ivuxolimab. This TCR was sampled from an adult with an advanced solid tumor such as melanoma, head and neck, liver or kidney cancer.

CDR3 bases: TGTGCCAGCTCACCCGGGGGTTCCCAGTACTTC. Protein sequence: CASSPGGSQYF. The chain carries TRBV18 and TRBJ2-5; possible D gene TRBD2, 6 bases. Trimming left V 3 bases short and J 9 bases short, with 8 bases between. The CDR3 totals 11 residues. The germline CDR1 and CDR2 sequences are KGHSH and LQKENI.